A selection of T cell receptor beta chains follows, all from one sample in a study of cytomegalovirus exposure and HLA in healthy donors. Using immunoSEQ multiplex PCR, the repertoire was profiled, and TCRdb retains in-frame clones only, with some absent. The sample gives a few hundred thousand clones, around 89% of which show up once; about 0.9% is in the top ten. Sequenced sample: PBMCs. These receptors came from a woman aged 18-29 years in good health and CMV-seronegative. Both conserved end residues are part of each CDR3. The D gene is left open where the match is weak. Clone size is stated in some rows and not others, as once, few, many or a class when expanded.

J gene | D gene | clone size | V gene | CDR3 protein | CDR3 DNA
TRBJ2-1 | NA | NA | TRBV6-6 | CASSYSKQVGNEQFF | TGTGCCAGCAGTTACTCGAAACAGGTGGGCAATGAGCAGTTCTTC
TRBJ2-2 | NA | NA | TRBV27 | CASSLRRNTGELFF | TGTGCCAGCAGTTTACGTCGGAACACCGGGGAGCTGTTTTTT
TRBJ1-1 | NA | NA | TRBV9 | CASSVGHGTEAFF | TGTGCCAGCAGCGTGGGACATGGAACTGAAGCTTTCTTT
TRBJ2-7 | TRBD2 | NA | TRBV13 | CASGLADSSYEQYF | TGTGCCAGCGGACTAGCGGATAGCTCCTACGAGCAGTACTTC
TRBJ2-5 | TRBD2 | NA | TRBV10-2 | CATLPAGAARETQYF | TGCGCCACCCTGCCAGCGGGAGCAGCTCGAGAGACCCAGTACTTC
TRBJ2-7 | NA | once | TRBV7-2 | CASSLDGRGSYEQYF | TGTGCCAGCAGCTTAGATGGCAGGGGCTCCTACGAGCAGTACTTC
TRBJ2-1 | TRBD1 | NA | TRBV15 | CATSTSGTGAYNEQFF | TGTGCCACCAGCACCTCCGGGACAGGGGCCTACAATGAGCAGTTCTTC
TRBJ2-7 | NA | few | TRBV2 | CASSVQGSSEQYF | TGTGCCAGCAGTGTTCAGGGTTCAAGCGAGCAGTACTTC
TRBJ1-1 | NA | NA | TRBV5-6 | CASSLTELEAFF | TGTGCCAGCAGCCTGACAGAGCTTGAAGCTTTCTTT
TRBJ2-7 | NA | NA | TRBV21-1 | CASSKVLKPYEQYF | TGTGCCAGCAGCAAAGTCCTAAAACCCTACGAGCAGTACTTC
TRBJ1-2 | NA | NA | TRBV4-3 | CASSQDRRTNYGYTF | TGCGCCAGCAGCCAAGACAGGCGAACTAACTATGGCTACACCTTC
TRBJ2-3 | TRBD2 | NA | TRBV28 | CASTPLGLASSTDTQYF | TGTGCCAGCACCCCACTAGGACTAGCGTCTAGCACAGATACGCAGTATTTT
TRBJ1-2 | TRBD1 | NA | TRBV6-5 | CASSYRQGGGYTF | TGTGCCAGCAGTTACAGACAGGGGGGAGGCTACACCTTC
TRBJ2-7 | TRBD2 | NA | TRBV13 | CASSLEARLAAGSSYEQYF | TGTGCCAGCAGCTTAGAGGCTCGGCTAGCGGCAGGAAGCTCCTACGAGCAGTACTTC
TRBJ2-1 | NA | NA | TRBV10-3 | CAISDRTSRHHEQFF | TGTGCCATCAGTGACAGAACTAGCAGGCATCATGAGCAGTTCTTC
TRBJ2-1 | TRBD2 | once | TRBV6-5 | CASSTLAGGLHEQFF | TGTGCCAGCAGTACACTAGCGGGAGGGTTACATGAGCAGTTCTTC
TRBJ2-4 | TRBD2 | NA | TRBV9 | CASSPSGTSGRAHTKNIQYF | TGTGCCAGCAGCCCAAGCGGGACTAGCGGGAGGGCTCATACCAAAAACATTCAGTACTTC
TRBJ2-7 | NA | NA | TRBV30 | CAWSDREPYEQYF | TGTGCCTGGAGTGACAGGGAACCCTACGAGCAGTACTTC
TRBJ1-1 | NA | NA | TRBV15 | CATSRAGYGYTEAFF | TGTGCCACCAGCAGAGCAGGGTACGGTTACACTGAAGCTTTCTTT
TRBJ1-2 | NA | once | TRBV5-1 | CASRTKDGVAYGYTF | TGCGCCAGCAGAACAAAAGACGGGGTAGCATATGGCTACACCTTC
TRBJ2-7 | TRBD2 | once | TRBV7-8 | CASSLDRTRFYEQYF | TGTGCCAGCAGCTTAGACCGGACTAGGTTCTACGAGCAGTACTTC
TRBJ2-5 | TRBD2 | NA | TRBV6-4 | CASSSWTSGSFLETQYF | TGTGCCAGCAGTTCCTGGACTAGCGGGAGCTTCCTAGAGACCCAGTACTTC
TRBJ1-5 | TRBD1 | once | TRBV11-2 | CASSLDRGHQPQHF | TGTGCCAGCAGTCTGGACAGGGGGCACCAGCCCCAGCATTTT
TRBJ1-1 | TRBD1 | NA | TRBV2 | CASSVQGLGETEAFF | TGTGCCAGCAGTGTACAGGGGCTGGGTGAAACTGAAGCTTTCTTT
TRBJ1-1 | NA | NA | TRBV6-1 | CASSRQRMNTEAFF | TGTGCCAGCAGTAGACAGAGAATGAACACTGAAGCTTTCTTT
TRBJ2-1 | TRBD2 | NA | TRBV10-1 | CASSPTLAEASEQFF | TGCGCCAGCAGTCCTACACTAGCGGAGGCGAGTGAGCAGTTCTTC
TRBJ2-1 | NA | NA | TRBV9 | CASSVGTDNEQFF | TGTGCCAGCAGCGTAGGGACAGACAATGAGCAGTTCTTC
TRBJ1-2 | NA | few | TRBV5-1 | CASSLATSYGYTF | TGCGCCAGCAGCTTGGCAACTAGCTATGGCTACACCTTC
TRBJ2-3 | TRBD2 | NA | TRBV28 | CASTSSGTLTDTQYF | TGTGCCAGCACGAGTAGCGGGACGTTGACAGATACGCAGTATTTT
TRBJ1-1 | TRBD1 | NA | TRBV27 | CASRDRGRDRAFF | TGTGCCAGCAGGGACAGGGGGCGGGACCGAGCTTTCTTT
TRBJ2-1 | TRBD2 | NA | TRBV4-1 | CASSQDLRLAGYNEQFF | TGCGCCAGCAGCCAAGATTTGAGGCTAGCGGGGTACAATGAGCAGTTCTTC
TRBJ1-3 | NA | NA | TRBV5-1 | CASSPMTGSSSGNTIYF | TGCGCCAGCAGCCCTATGACAGGATCAAGCTCTGGAAACACCATATATTTT
TRBJ2-4 | TRBD2 | NA | TRBV10-3 | CAISEREEAKNIQYF | TGTGCCATCAGCGAGCGGGAGGAGGCCAAAAACATTCAGTACTTC
TRBJ2-1 | NA | few | TRBV18 | CASSPRGTYNEQFF | TGTGCCAGCTCACCGAGAGGGACCTACAATGAGCAGTTCTTC
TRBJ2-7 | TRBD1 | NA | TRBV6-1 | CASSVFVRGATGAYEQYF | TGTGCCAGCAGTGTTTTCGTTCGAGGGGCTACAGGGGCCTACGAGCAGTACTTC
TRBJ1-2 | NA | NA | TRBV5-4 | CASSSGEGRYGYTF | TGTGCCAGCAGCTCAGGGGAGGGACGCTATGGCTACACCTTC
TRBJ1-1 | NA | NA | TRBV6-6 | CASSYLRNTEAFF | TGTGCCAGCAGTTACTTGAGGAACACTGAAGCTTTCTTT
TRBJ2-7 | TRBD2 | NA | TRBV5-4 | CASTPAGGGEQYF | TGTGCCAGCACCCCGGCGGGGGGGGGCGAGCAGTACTTC
TRBJ1-2 | TRBD1 | NA | TRBV23-1 | CASSQIPWTGFYGYTF | TGCGCCAGCAGTCAAATTCCCTGGACAGGGTTCTATGGCTACACCTTC
TRBJ2-1 | NA | NA | TRBV5-4 | CASSFRDSKFF | TGTGCCAGCAGCTTCCGAGACTCTAAGTTCTTC
TRBJ2-7 | NA | NA | TRBV12-5 | CASGLNSPTASYEQYF | TGTGCTAGTGGTTTGAATTCCCCCACAGCCTCCTACGAGCAGTACTTC
TRBJ2-1 | TRBD1 | NA | TRBV19 | CASSRQGANNEQFF | TGTGCCAGTAGCCGACAGGGGGCGAACAATGAGCAGTTCTTC
TRBJ2-3 | NA | once | TRBV4-1 | CASSQGTFSSTDTQYF | TGCGCCAGCAGCCAGGGGACTTTCTCTTCCACAGATACGCAGTATTTT